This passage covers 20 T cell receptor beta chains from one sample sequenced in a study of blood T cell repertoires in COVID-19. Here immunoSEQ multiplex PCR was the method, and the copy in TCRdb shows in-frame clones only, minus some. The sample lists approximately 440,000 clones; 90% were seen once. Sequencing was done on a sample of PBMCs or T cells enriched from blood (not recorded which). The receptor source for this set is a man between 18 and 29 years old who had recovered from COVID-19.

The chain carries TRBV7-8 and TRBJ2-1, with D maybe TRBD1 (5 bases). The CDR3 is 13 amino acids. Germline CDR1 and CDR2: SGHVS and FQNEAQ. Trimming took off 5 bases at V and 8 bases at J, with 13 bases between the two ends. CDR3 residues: CASSHQGLDEQFF. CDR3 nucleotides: TGTGCCAGCAGCCATCAGGGCCTCGATGAGCAGTTCTTC.

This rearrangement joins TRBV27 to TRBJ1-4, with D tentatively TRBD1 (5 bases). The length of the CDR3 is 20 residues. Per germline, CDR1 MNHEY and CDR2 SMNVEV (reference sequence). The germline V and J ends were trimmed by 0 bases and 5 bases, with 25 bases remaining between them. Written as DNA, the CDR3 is TGTGCCAGCAGTTTATCGCGCAGCCGCGGAGGGGACGACCAGAATGAAAAACTGTTTTTT. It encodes CASSLSRSRGGDDQNEKLFF.

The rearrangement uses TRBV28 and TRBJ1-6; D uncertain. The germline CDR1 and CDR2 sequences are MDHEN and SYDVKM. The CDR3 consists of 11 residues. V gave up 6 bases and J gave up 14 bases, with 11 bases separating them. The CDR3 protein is CASSPHRALHF. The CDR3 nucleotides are TGTGCCAGCAGCCCGCATCGGGCCCTCCACTTT.

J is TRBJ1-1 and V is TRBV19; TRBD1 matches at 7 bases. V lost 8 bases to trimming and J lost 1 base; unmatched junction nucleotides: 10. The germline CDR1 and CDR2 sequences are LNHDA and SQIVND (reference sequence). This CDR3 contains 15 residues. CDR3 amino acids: CASLRQGLWNTEAFF. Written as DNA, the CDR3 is TGTGCCAGTCTTCGACAGGGATTATGGAACACTGAAGCTTTCTTT.

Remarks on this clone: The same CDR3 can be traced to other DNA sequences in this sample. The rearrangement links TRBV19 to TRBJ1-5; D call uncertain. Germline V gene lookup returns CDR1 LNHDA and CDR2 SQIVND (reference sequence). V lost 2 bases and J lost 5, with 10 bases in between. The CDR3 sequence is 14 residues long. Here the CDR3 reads CASSIPGRDQPQHF. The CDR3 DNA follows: TGTGCCAGTAGTATACCGGGGAGAGATCAGCCCCAGCATTTT.

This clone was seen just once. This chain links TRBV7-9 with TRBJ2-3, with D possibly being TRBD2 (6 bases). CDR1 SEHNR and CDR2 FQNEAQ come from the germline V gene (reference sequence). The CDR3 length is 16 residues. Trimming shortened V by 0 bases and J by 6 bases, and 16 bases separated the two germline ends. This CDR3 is CASSLAQGGAPDTQYF. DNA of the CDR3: TGTGCCAGCAGCTTAGCCCAAGGAGGGGCGCCGGATACGCAGTATTTT.

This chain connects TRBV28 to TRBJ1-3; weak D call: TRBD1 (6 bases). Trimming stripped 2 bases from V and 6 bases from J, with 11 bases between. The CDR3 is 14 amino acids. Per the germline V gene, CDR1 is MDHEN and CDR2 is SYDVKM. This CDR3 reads CASSLRTGLNTIYF. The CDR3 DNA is TGTGCCAGCAGTTTACGAACAGGGCTAAACACCATATATTTT.

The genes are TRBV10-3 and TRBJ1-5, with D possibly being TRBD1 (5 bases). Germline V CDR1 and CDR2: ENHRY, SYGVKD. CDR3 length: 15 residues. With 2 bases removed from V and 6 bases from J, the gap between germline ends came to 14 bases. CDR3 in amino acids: CAISERSGTGQPQHF. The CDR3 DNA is TGTGCCATCAGTGAGCGTTCAGGGACTGGTCAGCCCCAGCATTTT.

CDR3 DNA: TGCGCCAGCAGCCAGGCTACAGGGGGCTACGAGCAGTACTTC. Encoded protein: CASSQATGGYEQYF. The genes are TRBV4-1 and TRBJ2-7; TRBD1 aligns across 8 bases. Germline V CDR1 and CDR2: MGHRA, YSYEKL. This CDR3 is built from 14 residues. V was pared by 3 bases and J by 3 bases, with 4 bases of the junction left unmatched.

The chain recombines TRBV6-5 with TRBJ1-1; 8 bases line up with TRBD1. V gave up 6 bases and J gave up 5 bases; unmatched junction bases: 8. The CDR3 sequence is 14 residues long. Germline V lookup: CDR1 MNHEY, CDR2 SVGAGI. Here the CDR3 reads CASSRGQGRTEAFF. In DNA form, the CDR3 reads TGTGCCAGCAGCCGAGGACAGGGTCGGACTGAAGCTTTCTTT.

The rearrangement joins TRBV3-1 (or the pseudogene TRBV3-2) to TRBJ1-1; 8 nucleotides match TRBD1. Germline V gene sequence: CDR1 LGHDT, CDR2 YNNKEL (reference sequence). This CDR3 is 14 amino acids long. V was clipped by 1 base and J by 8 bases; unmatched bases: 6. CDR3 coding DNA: TGTGCCAGCAGCCAAGCGGTGGGACAGGCAGAAGCTTTCTTT. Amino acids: CASSQAVGQAEAFF.

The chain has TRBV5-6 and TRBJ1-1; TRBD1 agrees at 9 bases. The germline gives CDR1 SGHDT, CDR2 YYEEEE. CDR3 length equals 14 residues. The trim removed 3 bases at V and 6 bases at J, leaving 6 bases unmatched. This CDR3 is CASSSSWTGAEAFF. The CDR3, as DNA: TGTGCCAGCAGCTCCTCCTGGACAGGGGCTGAAGCTTTCTTT.

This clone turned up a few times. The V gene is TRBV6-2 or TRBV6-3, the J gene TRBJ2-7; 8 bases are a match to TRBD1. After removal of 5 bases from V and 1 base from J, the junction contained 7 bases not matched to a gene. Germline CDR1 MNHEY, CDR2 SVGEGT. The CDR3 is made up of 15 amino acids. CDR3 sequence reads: CASSHPRTGSYEQYF. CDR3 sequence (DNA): TGTGCCAGCAGTCATCCTCGGACAGGGTCCTACGAGCAGTACTTC.

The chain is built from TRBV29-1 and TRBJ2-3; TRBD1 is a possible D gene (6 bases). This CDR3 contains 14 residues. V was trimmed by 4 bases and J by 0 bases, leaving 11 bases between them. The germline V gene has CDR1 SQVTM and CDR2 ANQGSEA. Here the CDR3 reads CSVGRTASTDTQYF. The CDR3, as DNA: TGCAGCGTTGGGAGGACAGCTAGCACAGATACGCAGTATTTT.

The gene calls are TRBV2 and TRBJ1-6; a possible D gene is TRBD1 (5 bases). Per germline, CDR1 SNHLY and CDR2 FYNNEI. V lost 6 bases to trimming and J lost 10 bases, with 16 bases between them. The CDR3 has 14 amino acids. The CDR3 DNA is TGTGCCAGCAGAAGTACAGGTTCTTGGTCACCCCTCCACTTT. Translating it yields CASRSTGSWSPLHF.

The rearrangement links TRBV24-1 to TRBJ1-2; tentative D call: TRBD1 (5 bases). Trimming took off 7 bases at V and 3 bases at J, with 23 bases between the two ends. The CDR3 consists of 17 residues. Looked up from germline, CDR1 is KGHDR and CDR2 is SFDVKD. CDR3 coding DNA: TGTGCCACCAGCAGGTATTGGCTTCGGGGGGTATACTATGGCTACACCTTC. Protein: CATSRYWLRGVYYGYTF.

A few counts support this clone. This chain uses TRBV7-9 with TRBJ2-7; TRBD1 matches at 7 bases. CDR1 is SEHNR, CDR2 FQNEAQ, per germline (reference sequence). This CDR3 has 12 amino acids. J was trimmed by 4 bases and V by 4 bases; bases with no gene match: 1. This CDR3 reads CASSSQGYEQYF. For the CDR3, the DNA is TGTGCCAGCAGCTCACAGGGGTACGAGCAGTACTTC.

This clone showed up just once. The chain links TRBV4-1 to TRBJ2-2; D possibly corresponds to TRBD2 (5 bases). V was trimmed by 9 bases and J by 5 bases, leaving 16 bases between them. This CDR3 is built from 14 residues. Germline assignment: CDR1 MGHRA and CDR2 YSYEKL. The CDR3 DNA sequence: TGCGCCAGTGGGTCCATCCCGGGGACCGGGGAGCTGTTTTTT. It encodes CASGSIPGTGELFF.

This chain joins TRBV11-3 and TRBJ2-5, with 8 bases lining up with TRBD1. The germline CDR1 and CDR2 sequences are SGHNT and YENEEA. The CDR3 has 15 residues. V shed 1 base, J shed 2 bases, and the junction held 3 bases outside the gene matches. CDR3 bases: TGTGCCAGCAGCTTAGGACAGGGGCTACAAGAGACCCAGTACTTC. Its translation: CASSLGQGLQETQYF.

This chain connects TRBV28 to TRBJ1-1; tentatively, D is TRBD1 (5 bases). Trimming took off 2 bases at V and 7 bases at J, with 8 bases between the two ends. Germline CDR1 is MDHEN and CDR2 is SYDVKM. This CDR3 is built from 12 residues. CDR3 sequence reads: CASSLGQGEAFF. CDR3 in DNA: TGTGCCAGCAGTTTAGGGCAGGGTGAAGCTTTCTTT.